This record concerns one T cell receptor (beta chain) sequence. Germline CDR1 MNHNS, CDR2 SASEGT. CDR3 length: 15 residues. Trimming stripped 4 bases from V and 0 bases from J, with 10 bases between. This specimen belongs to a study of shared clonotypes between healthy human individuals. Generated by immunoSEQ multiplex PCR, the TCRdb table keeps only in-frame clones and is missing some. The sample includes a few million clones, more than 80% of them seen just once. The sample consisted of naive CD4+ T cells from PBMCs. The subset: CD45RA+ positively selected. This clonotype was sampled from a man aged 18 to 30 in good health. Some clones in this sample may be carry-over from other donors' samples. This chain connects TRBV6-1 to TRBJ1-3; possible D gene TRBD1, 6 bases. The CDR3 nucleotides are TGTGCCAGCAGTGGCGGGACAATCTCTGGAAACACCATATATTTT. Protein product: CASSGGTISGNTIYF.